One and the same sample provided the 14 T cell receptor beta chains below, sequenced in a study of blood T cell repertoires in COVID-19. Only in-frame clones appear in the TCRdb table, and some are missing; sequencing was by immunoSEQ multiplex PCR. The table has about 220,000 clones, around 90% seen once. Sequences were obtained from PBMCs or T cells enriched from blood (not recorded which). These receptors originate from a man aged 30 to 39 who had been exposed to COVID-19.

The chain carries TRBV14 and TRBJ2-5; TRBD1 matches 11 bases. V dropped 1 base and J dropped 6; count of bases not matched to a gene: 7. Germline values: CDR1 SGHDN, CDR2 FVKESK. The CDR3 runs to 16 residues. DNA of the CDR3: TGTGCCAGCAGCCAAGGTCCGGGGACAGGGGGTAAGACCCAGTACTTC. Protein product: CASSQGPGTGGKTQYF.

The rearrangement links TRBV11-2 to TRBJ2-7, with no clear D. V was trimmed by 3 bases and J by 3 bases, leaving 9 bases between them. The CDR3 is 13 residues long. Germline lookup yields CDR1 SGHAT and CDR2 FQNNGV. CDR3 DNA: TGTGCCAGCAGCTTCCTTCTAGGCTACGAGCAGTACTTC. Its protein is CASSFLLGYEQYF.

V usage is TRBV10-3 and J usage is TRBJ1-5; D is possibly TRBD1 (5 bases). CDR3 length: 14 residues. The V gene lost 3 bases and the J gene lost 3 bases, with 9 bases spanning the gap. Germline-derived CDR1 and CDR2 are ENHRY and SYGVKD. CDR3 in DNA: TGTGCCATCAGTGATGACAGTTCCAATCAGCCCCAGCATTTT. It encodes CAISDDSSNQPQHF.

V gene TRBV19 combines with J gene TRBJ2-1; 10 bases agree with TRBD2. Germline-derived CDR1 and CDR2 are LNHDA and SQIVND (reference sequence). This CDR3 spans 15 amino acids. After removal of 1 base from V and 7 bases from J, the junction contained 4 bases not matched to a gene. The CDR3 protein is CASSIGAGGPNEQFF. CDR3 DNA sequence: TGTGCCAGTAGTATAGGAGCGGGGGGGCCGAATGAGCAGTTCTTC.

The sample holds one count of this clone. V gene TRBV5-6 combines with J gene TRBJ2-3; D not resolved. V dropped 9 bases and J dropped 2 bases, with 19 bases sitting between them. Per the germline V gene, CDR1 is SGHDT and CDR2 is YYEEEE. The CDR3 consists of 15 residues. The CDR3 protein is CATSFSRRPTDTQYF. CDR3 sequence (DNA): TGTGCCACCTCCTTCTCTAGGCGGCCCACAGATACGCAGTATTTT.

J is TRBJ1-5 and V is TRBV2; D not resolved. The CDR3 sequence is 14 residues long. CDR1 is SNHLY, CDR2 FYNNEI, per germline. V dropped 6 bases and J dropped 4 bases, with 13 bases sitting between them. The CDR3 coding sequence is TGTGCCAGCAGACCCGACGAGGGAAATCAGCCCCAGCATTTT. This encodes CASRPDEGNQPQHF.

The gene calls are TRBV4-2 and TRBJ2-2, with unresolved D. V lost 5 bases and J 4 bases, leaving 11 bases between the germline ends. The CDR3 is 14 amino acids. Germline CDR1 is LGHNA and CDR2 is YNFKEQ. CDR3 amino acids: CASSSTQPTGELFF. The DNA of the CDR3 is TGTGCCAGCAGCTCTACCCAACCCACCGGGGAGCTGTTTTTT.

The chain's CDR3 is CASSLGGGQGPYEQYF. CDR3 nucleotide sequence: TGTGCCAGCAGCCTCGGAGGTGGACAGGGCCCCTACGAGCAGTACTTC. The rearrangement uses TRBV2 and TRBJ2-7; 8 bases are shared with TRBD1. Germline trimming cut 6 bases from V and 2 bases from J; bases unmatched to any gene: 12. The CDR3 is 16 residues long. Germline V gene data show CDR1 as SNHLY and CDR2 as FYNNEI.

The rearrangement joins TRBV7-8 to TRBJ2-7; D is perhaps TRBD2 (5 bases). CDR3 length: 18 amino acids. With 7 bases removed from V and 11 bases from J, the gap between germline ends came to 36 bases. CDR1 and CDR2 (germline): SGHVS, FQNEAQ. In DNA form, the CDR3 reads TGTGCCAGCATCCTGAGAGGAGGCGGAGGTCAGGTCTTTTACAAAAAGTACTTC. Protein product: CASILRGGGGQVFYKKYF.

The genes are TRBV12-3 or TRBV12-4 and TRBJ2-7; no definite D call. CDR3 size: 13 residues. Trimming shortened V by 0 bases and J by 4 bases, and 7 bases separated the two germline ends. CDR3 amino acids: CASSLARRYEQYF. For the CDR3, the DNA is TGTGCCAGCAGTTTAGCGCGGAGATACGAGCAGTACTTC.

The rearrangement uses TRBV4-2 and TRBJ2-3; the D is unclear. The CDR3 consists of 14 residues. The germline V gene encodes CDR1 LGHNA and CDR2 YNFKEQ. V was trimmed by 0 bases and J by 6 bases, leaving 10 bases between them. CDR3: CASSQERVSDTQYF. The CDR3 nucleotides read TGTGCCAGCAGCCAAGAACGTGTGAGTGATACGCAGTATTTT.

This clone was seen a single time. The chain couples TRBV12-5 to TRBJ1-2; 7 bases are shared with TRBD1. Trimming at V came to 0 bases and at J to 8 bases, leaving 12 bases not matched to a gene. The CDR3 is 16 residues long. Per the germline V gene, CDR1 is LGHNT and CDR2 is FRNRAP. The CDR3 DNA reads as TGTGCTAGTGGTTTGGTACTGGGACAGCAGGGCGACGGCTACACCTTC. This translates into CASGLVLGQQGDGYTF.

This clone has a single count. The J gene is TRBJ2-2, the V gene TRBV3-1 (or the pseudogene TRBV3-2), with D tentatively TRBD2 (6 bases). Trimming removed 6 bases at V and 7 bases at J, with 15 bases between. Germline assignment: CDR1 LGHDT and CDR2 YNNKEL (reference sequence). The CDR3 extends over 14 amino acids. The CDR3 DNA sequence: TGTGCCAGCAGACGGGGGTTACGAATCGGGGAGCTGTTTTTT. The encoded protein is CASRRGLRIGELFF.

V gene TRBV7-6 combines with J gene TRBJ1-5; 10 bases fit TRBD1. The V and J ends lost 0 bases and 0 bases, in that order; junction bases with no gene match: 5. This CDR3 comprises 18 residues. Germline values: CDR1 SGHVS, CDR2 FNYEAQ. CDR3 residues: CASSLARGTGVSNQPQHF. CDR3 DNA sequence: TGTGCCAGCAGCTTAGCGCGGGGGACAGGGGTTAGCAATCAGCCCCAGCATTTT.